The TCR beta chain described here comes from a study of blood T cell repertoires in COVID-19. Study background: The United States, Italy and Spain provided the acute and convalescent COVID-19 samples. In each case, the material was cDNA or gDNA derived from T cells, B-cell-depleted T cells, or PBMCs.

With 2 bases removed from V and 0 bases from J, the gap between germline ends came to 10 bases. The CDR3 covers 15 residues. Germline CDR1 SGHNT, CDR2 YYREEE (reference sequence). Original analysis: It was from reference gene primer amplification that nucleated cell counts were estimated. Assay used: immunoSEQ multiplex PCR; TCRdb lists only in-frame clones, some missing. The V and J calls and the clone size are those of that table, but D and trimming were determined from the DNA. The sample holds 150,000 or so clones, more than 75% seen once. V usage is TRBV5-4 and J usage is TRBJ2-3, with TRBD2 as a possible D gene (7 bases). Sequenced sample: peripheral blood. The receptor's source is an elderly man with acute or convalescent COVID-19. The CDR3 loop is CASSFGGPSTDTQYF. DNA for the CDR3: TGTGCCAGCAGCTTCGGGGGGCCTAGCACAGATACGCAGTATTTT.